The 16 T cell receptor beta chains reported below all come from one sample, sequenced in a study of T cells after yellow fever vaccination (dated by TCRdb to between 2018 and 2021). Library generation was performed with 5' RACE. The sequencer was an Illumina HiSeq 2500. Using fastp at Q25 and MiXCR, TCRdb reprocessed the public reads and kept productive beta chains. Records with the same CDR3 protein are collapsed into one entry carrying the most frequent genes and DNA. The sample contains 500,000 to 650,000 distinct CDR3 sequences, more than 9% of them found a single time. 15% of the sample is taken by the ten largest. According to the study, the label for this sample's treatment or condition signals: live attenuated yellow fever vaccine strain. The specimen comprised PBMCs, sampled on the day of the yellow fever booster vaccination. The receptors stem from a man younger than 45 who received the YFV17D yellow fever vaccine.

The chain links TRBV28 to TRBJ1-2; D is possibly TRBD1 (6 bases). The germline V gene has CDR1 MDHEN and CDR2 SYDVKM. The CDR3 length is 13 residues. The V and J ends lost 6 bases and 6 bases respectively, with 14 bases between them. For the CDR3, the DNA is TGTGCCAGCAGGCCGACAGGTCTGGATGGCTACACCTTC. This translates into CASRPTGLDGYTF.

The table lists this clonotype with a few counts. This sequence joins TRBV7-6 and TRBJ1-1; 9 bases align to TRBD1. This CDR3 is built from 14 residues. V shed 5 bases, J shed 5 bases, and the junction held 6 bases outside the gene matches. Germline V gene data show CDR1 as SGHVS and CDR2 as FNYEAQ. The CDR3 region is CASSKDRGGTEAFF. The DNA of the CDR3 is TGTGCCAGCAGCAAGGACAGGGGAGGGACTGAAGCTTTCTTT.

The V gene is TRBV9, the J gene TRBJ2-2; D is perhaps TRBD2 (5 bases). The CDR3 spans 14 residues. Trimming stripped 0 bases from V and 6 bases from J, with 9 bases between. From germline, CDR1 is SGDLS and CDR2 YYNGEE. This CDR3 reads CASSVVGEAGELFF. The DNA of the CDR3 is TGTGCCAGCAGCGTAGTCGGGGAAGCCGGGGAGCTGTTTTTT.

The chain has TRBV29-1 and TRBJ2-1; D remains ambiguous. Germline assignment: CDR1 SQVTM and CDR2 ANQGSEA. The CDR3 extends over 12 amino acids. Trimming left V 5 bases short and J 4 bases short, with 9 bases between. The CDR3 protein is CSVLTEYNEQFF. The CDR3 bases are TGCAGCGTTCTCACAGAATACAATGAGCAGTTCTTC.

In its sample, this clonotype was seen many times. The chain carries TRBV7-2 and TRBJ2-4; 7 bases map to TRBD2. Losses at the gene ends were 2 bases for V and 7 bases for J; bases not matched to a gene: 5. In germline, CDR1 is SGHTA, CDR2 FQGNSA. The CDR3 is 14 residues long. The CDR3 is CASSLSSGLNIQYF. The CDR3 DNA reads TGTGCCAGCAGCTTATCTAGCGGTCTTAACATTCAGTACTTC.

This clonotype was counted a few times. The chain employs TRBV5-1 and TRBJ2-2, with D unresolved. V was trimmed by 9 bases and J by 0 bases, leaving 12 bases between them. The CDR3 extends over 14 amino acids. Germline values: CDR1 SGHRS, CDR2 YFSETQ. The CDR3 sequence: CATKRTANTGELFF. Written as DNA, the CDR3 is TGCGCCACCAAAAGGACGGCGAACACCGGGGAGCTGTTTTTT.

The gene calls are TRBV12-3 or TRBV12-4 and TRBJ1-1; weak D call: TRBD1 (6 bases). The ends were cut back, 5 bases at V and 7 bases at J, with 14 bases in the middle. The CDR3 loop spans 13 amino acids. The CDR3 bases are TGTGCCAGCAGTCCCAGGGTCAGGGGTGAAGCTTTCTTT. It is translated as CASSPRVRGEAFF.

This clonotype was observed a handful of times. This rearrangement joins TRBV11-2 to TRBJ2-7, with 7 bases lining up with TRBD2. This CDR3 is 13 amino acids long. Germline V gene lookup returns CDR1 SGHAT and CDR2 FQNNGV. V was pared by 3 bases and J by 6 bases, with 5 bases of the junction left unmatched. In DNA form, the CDR3 reads TGTGCCAGCAGCTTTGGACTAGGGGCCGAGCAGTACTTC. Translation: CASSFGLGAEQYF.

This clonotype was found a few times. The V gene is TRBV4-3, the J gene TRBJ1-4; no reliable D call. Trimming took off 3 bases at V and 5 bases at J, with 4 bases between the two ends. The CDR3 spans 12 residues. Looked up from germline, CDR1 is LGHNA and CDR2 is YSLEER. CDR3 in amino acids: CASSQENEKLFF. The DNA for the CDR3 is TGCGCCAGCAGCCAGGAGAATGAAAAACTGTTTTTT.

This clonotype was recorded a few times. This chain uses TRBV7-2 with TRBJ2-7; D may match TRBD1 or TRBD2 (5 bases each). Deletions cut 5 bases from V and 6 bases from J, with 14 bases between. Germline CDR1 SGHTA, CDR2 FQGNSA. The CDR3 spans 13 residues. CDR3 region: CASSRPGTSEQYF. The CDR3 DNA reads as TGTGCCAGCAGCCGCCCGGGGACCTCCGAGCAGTACTTC.

The chain is built from TRBV5-1 and TRBJ1-1; TRBD1 aligns across 7 bases. V was clipped by 2 bases and J by 4 bases; unmatched bases: 8. This CDR3 region has 15 residues. CDR1 and CDR2 from the germline V gene are SGHRS and YFSETQ. The CDR3 region is CASSLGDRVTTEAFF. CDR3 coding DNA: TGCGCCAGCAGCTTAGGAGACAGGGTGACCACTGAAGCTTTCTTT.

This clonotype was detected a few times. This chain connects TRBV25-1 to TRBJ2-2; weak D call: TRBD2 (5 bases). CDR1 is MGHDK, CDR2 SYGVNS, per germline. The germline V and J ends were trimmed by 0 bases and 5 bases, with 10 bases remaining between them. The CDR3 contains 15 residues. CDR3 region: CASSEYFPGTGELFF. DNA for the CDR3: TGTGCCAGCAGTGAATATTTTCCGGGGACCGGGGAGCTGTTTTTT. Drawing the rest from reference TRBV25-1 and TRBJ2-2, the complete variable domain is EADIYQTPRYLVIGTGKKITLECSQTMGHDKMYWYQQDPGMELHLIHYSYGVNSTEKGDLSSESTVSRIRTEHFPLTLESARPSHTSQYLCASSEYFPGTGELFFGEGSRLTVL.

This chain joins TRBV7-8 and TRBJ2-1, with 7 bases fitting TRBD2. This CDR3 has 15 residues. The germline gives CDR1 SGHVS, CDR2 FQNEAQ. Trimming removed 3 bases from V and 4 bases from J; junction bases left unmatched: 6. The CDR3 loop reads CASSLIREEYNEQFF. Here the CDR3 DNA reads TGTGCCAGCAGCTTGATCCGGGAGGAGTACAATGAGCAGTTCTTC.

The J gene is TRBJ2-1, the V gene TRBV7-9; tentatively, D is TRBD2 (6 bases). The V end lost 5 bases, the J end lost 7 bases, and 18 bases lay between the germline ends. Germline V gene sequence: CDR1 SEHNR, CDR2 FQNEAQ (reference sequence). The CDR3 spans 15 residues. CDR3 nucleotides: TGTGCCAGCAGCCCCGGAGTGGAGCGGGCGAATGAGCAGTTCTTC. Its protein is CASSPGVERANEQFF.

This clonotype was counted between two and nine times. This chain connects TRBV14 to TRBJ2-7; D unclear. Germline CDR1 and CDR2: SGHDN and FVKESK. V was trimmed by 1 base and J by 1 base, leaving 14 bases between them. This CDR3 spans 16 amino acids. CDR3 sequence (DNA): TGTGCCAGCAGCCAAGCTCGGCGAGGCAAGTCCTACGAGCAGTACTTC. Encoded protein: CASSQARRGKSYEQYF. The complete variable domain, with remaining parts taken from reference TRBV14 and TRBJ2-7, reads EAGVTQFPSHSVIEKGQTVTLRCDPISGHDNLYWYRRVMGKEIKFLLHFVKESKQDESGMPNNRFLAERTGGTYSTLKVQPAELEDSGVYFCASSQARRGKSYEQYFGPGTRLTVT.

This clonotype was seen a handful of times. V gene TRBV6-2 or TRBV6-3 combines with J gene TRBJ2-1; D might be TRBD1 (7 bases). Per the germline V gene, CDR1 is MNHEY and CDR2 is SVGEGT. The germline V and J ends were trimmed by 6 bases and 0 bases, with 15 bases remaining between them. The CDR3 runs 16 residues. DNA of the CDR3: TGTGCCAGCAGAGGAGGGGGCTCGAGCTCCTACAATGAGCAGTTCTTC. Protein: CASRGGGSSSYNEQFF.